The 31 T cell receptor beta chains below all came from one sample that was sequenced in a study of shared clonotypes between healthy human individuals. This table comes from immunoSEQ multiplex PCR, and its TCRdb copy is limited to in-frame clones, with some not included. This sample has 1 million to 1.2 million clones; 60% to 80% occur once, and the top ten carry approximately 0.95%. Sequencing was performed on memory CD4+ T cells from PBMCs. The subset was: CD45RA-negative fraction. These receptor sequences come from a man aged 18 to 29 in good health. Some clones in this sample may be carry-over from other donors' samples.

About this clone: Here the CDR3 omits its conserved ending phenylalanine or tryptophan, so a read error is the likely source. Because the CDR3's place on the DNA is in doubt, the DNA is left out and the CDR3 is given as listed by TCRdb. The genes are TRBV28 and TRBJ2-7; the DNA was not used to check the table's D call, TRBD1. Germline V gene lookup returns CDR1 MDHEN and CDR2 SYDVKM. The CDR3 is 11 residues long, counting both termini. The CDR3 is CACLKPGQVLL.

This chain uses TRBV27 with TRBJ1-1; D is uncertain. V was cut by 3 bases and J by 1 base, with 12 bases left in between. CDR1 is MNHEY and CDR2 is SMNVEV in the germline V gene (reference sequence). CDR3 length: 15 amino acids. CDR3 nucleotide sequence: TGTGCCAGCAGTTTGAGGAGGGTGCGGAACACTGAAGCTTTCTTT. Its protein product is CASSLRRVRNTEAFF.

The chain joins TRBV2 to TRBJ2-7; TRBD1 aligns across 8 bases. Unmatched junction bases numbered 3, after V lost 6 bases and J lost 5 bases. Germline assignment: CDR1 SNHLY and CDR2 FYNNEI. This CDR3 region has 12 residues. The CDR3 DNA follows: TGTGCCAGCAGAATCAGGGGGCACGAGCAGTACTTC. This codes for CASRIRGHEQYF.

Only a few counts were recorded for this clone. This chain links TRBV25-1 with TRBJ2-2; no clear D. CDR1 is MGHDK, CDR2 SYGVNS, per germline. V gave up 3 bases and J gave up 5 bases, with 16 bases separating them. CDR3 length: 16 residues. In DNA, the CDR3 is TGTGCCAGCAGTGAGGCGGTTGGGGTTGGGACCGGGGAGCTGTTTTTT. Translating gives CASSEAVGVGTGELFF.

The CDR3 DNA sequence: TGTGCCAGCAGCTTAGGGGGCAATAATTCACCCCTCCACTTT. This encodes CASSLGGNNSPLHF. The chain recombines TRBV7-9 with TRBJ1-6; tentative D call: TRBD1 (5 bases). V lost 1 base, J lost 5 bases, and 6 bases lay in between. Germline CDR1 SEHNR, CDR2 FQNEAQ (reference sequence). The CDR3 runs 14 residues.

Worth noting for this clone: Other DNA sequences in the sample encode the same CDR3. In DNA form, the CDR3 reads TGTGCCAGCTCACCAGCGCAGGGGGCCGGGGAGACCCAGTACTTC. Translation gives CASSPAQGAGETQYF. This sequence joins TRBV18 and TRBJ2-5; 8 bases line up with TRBD1. The germline V gene has CDR1 KGHSH and CDR2 LQKENI. V shed 2 bases, J shed 5 bases, and the junction held 7 bases outside the gene matches. The CDR3 spans 15 residues. Full variable domain (missing parts from reference TRBV18 and TRBJ2-5): NAGVMQNPRHLVRRRGQEARLRCSPMKGHSHVYWYRQLPEEGLKFMVYLQKENIIDESGMPKERFSAEFPKEGPSILRIQQVVRGDSAAYFCASSPAQGAGETQYFGPGTRLLVL.

The chain recombines TRBV5-1 with TRBJ1-3; 8 nucleotides line up with TRBD1. Germline V gene data show CDR1 as SGHRS and CDR2 as YFSETQ. The CDR3 covers 17 residues. Trimming cost V 4 bases and J 0 bases; bases outside gene matches: 9. In DNA, the CDR3 is TGCGCCAGCAGCAGAGCGACAGGGGATTACTCTGGAAACACCATATATTTT. Its protein product is CASSRATGDYSGNTIYF.

The chain couples TRBV29-1 to TRBJ2-7, with a possible D match to TRBD2 (7 bases). The germline CDR1 and CDR2 sequences are SQVTM and ANQGSEA. V was pared by 7 bases and J by 7 bases, with 17 bases between. The CDR3 is 12 residues long. CDR3 bases: TGCAGCGCCCGGGACACCGGGGGGGAGCAGTACTTC. Translated: CSARDTGGEQYF.

The gene calls are TRBV15 and TRBJ2-5; no clear D gene. Between the trimmed V and J ends, which lost 2 bases and 1 base, there was a span of 11 bases. Germline-derived CDR1 and CDR2 are LNHNV and YYDKDF (reference sequence). The CDR3 extends over 15 amino acids. For the CDR3, the DNA is TGTGCCACCAGCAGACAAGGTGCAGTCCAAGAGACCCAGTACTTC. Its translation is CATSRQGAVQETQYF.

The chain has TRBV12-5 and TRBJ1-3, with TRBD1 matching 10 bases. This CDR3 contains 17 residues. Trimming took 4 bases from V and 1 from J; bases not matched to a gene: 7. Per germline, CDR1 LGHNT and CDR2 FRNRAP. The CDR3 loop is CASGWTGQGNSGNTIYF. The CDR3 DNA reads as TGTGCTAGTGGTTGGACGGGACAGGGGAATTCTGGAAACACCATATATTTT.

The chain combines TRBV19 with TRBJ2-3, with D possibly being TRBD2 (6 bases). CDR1 and CDR2 (germline): LNHDA, SQIVND (reference sequence). The CDR3 runs to 14 residues. V was trimmed by 7 bases and J by 8 bases, leaving 19 bases between them. This CDR3 is CASTRARESATQYF. The CDR3 DNA is TGTGCCAGTACCAGGGCGCGGGAATCGGCTACGCAGTATTTT.

V is TRBV29-1 and J is TRBJ1-2; weak D call: TRBD1 (5 bases). Trimming took 3 bases from V and 1 from J, leaving 9 bases between them. CDR1 SQVTM and CDR2 ANQGSEA come from the germline V gene. The CDR3 is made up of 13 amino acids. The CDR3 DNA is TGCAGCGTTGAGTCAGGGATTAACTATGGCTACACCTTC. This sequence encodes CSVESGINYGYTF.

On this clone itself: Other DNA sequences in this sample translate to the same CDR3. V usage is TRBV18 and J usage is TRBJ2-7; 8 positions agree with TRBD1. The V and J ends lost 3 bases and 3 bases, in that order; junction bases with no gene match: 4. The CDR3 runs 14 residues. Germline lookup yields CDR1 KGHSH and CDR2 LQKENI. CDR3 in DNA: TGTGCCAGCTCACCGACAGGGGTGGACTACGAGCAGTACTTC. Amino acids: CASSPTGVDYEQYF.

CDR3 nucleotide sequence: TGCAGCGTGGGGACTACCTCCTACAATGAGCAGTTCTTC. This gives the protein CSVGTTSYNEQFF. The gene calls are TRBV29-1 and TRBJ2-1, with 7 bases aligning to TRBD2. Germline V gene data show CDR1 as SQVTM and CDR2 as ANQGSEA. The CDR3 has 13 amino acids. Trimming took 6 bases from V and 0 from J; bases not matched to a gene: 2.

V gene TRBV5-1 combines with J gene TRBJ2-3; tentative D call: TRBD1 (5 bases). The CDR3 spans 16 residues. The germline V gene encodes CDR1 SGHRS and CDR2 YFSETQ. The V and J ends lost 0 bases and 5 bases respectively, with 16 bases between them. CDR3 residues: CASSLAGGTGVDTQYF. The CDR3 DNA reads as TGCGCCAGCAGCTTGGCCGGTGGAACAGGTGTAGATACGCAGTATTTT.

The CDR3 here is CASSQDPRKRPPQAYEQYF. CDR3 DNA sequence: TGCGCCAGCAGCCAAGATCCCCGCAAGAGGCCCCCGCAAGCCTACGAGCAGTACTTC. The rearrangement joins TRBV4-1 to TRBJ2-7, with D unclear. The V end was cut by 0 bases, the J end by 2 bases, with 23 bases between. CDR1 and CDR2 from the germline V gene are MGHRA and YSYEKL. This CDR3 is 19 amino acids long.

A single count supports this clone. The chain has TRBV27 and TRBJ2-7; the match to TRBD1 covers 8 bases. The CDR3 spans 14 residues. V lost 4 bases to trimming and J lost 2 bases; unmatched junction nucleotides: 4. Germline V gene sequence: CDR1 MNHEY, CDR2 SMNVEV (reference sequence). The CDR3 region has the DNA TGTGCCAGCAGTTCCCGGGACAGGACCTACGAGCAGTACTTC. It translates to CASSSRDRTYEQYF.

The chain recombines TRBV5-4 with TRBJ1-1; unclear D gene. In germline, CDR1 is SGHNT, CDR2 YYREEE (reference sequence). Trimming cost V 0 bases and J 0 bases, with 9 bases left between them. This CDR3 spans 15 amino acids. In DNA form, the CDR3 reads TGTGCCAGCAGCTTGGCCCTCGGGGTGAACACTGAAGCTTTCTTT. It yields the protein CASSLALGVNTEAFF.

The chain links TRBV7-9 to TRBJ1-2; D ambiguous. V lost 2 bases and J 0 bases, leaving 10 bases between the germline ends. Germline CDR1 SEHNR, CDR2 FQNEAQ (reference sequence). This CDR3 comprises 15 residues. The CDR3 bases are TGTGCCAGCAGCTTATCGTACACTTCTAACTATGGCTACACCTTC. This translates into CASSLSYTSNYGYTF.

The chain is built from TRBV5-1 and TRBJ1-1, with D tentatively TRBD1 (5 bases). Trimming stripped 0 bases from V and 10 bases from J, with 16 bases between. The V gene's germline CDR1 is SGHRS and CDR2 YFSETQ. The CDR3 contains 14 residues. The CDR3 sequence is CASSLALSLGGAFF. In DNA, the CDR3 is TGCGCCAGCAGCTTGGCCCTGTCCCTCGGGGGAGCTTTCTTT.

A word on this clone: A clone one base away is much larger, so this may be a read error. J is TRBJ1-1 and V is TRBV29-1; D is ambiguous. The CDR3 loop spans 13 amino acids. CDR1 and CDR2 (germline): SQVTM, ANQGSEA. The DNA for the CDR3 is TGCGGCGTTGGCGTGGGCGGGAACACTGAAGCTTTCTTT. It specifies CGVGVGGNTEAFF.

The chain uses TRBV18 and TRBJ1-4, with a tentative D call TRBD1 (5 bases). There are 16 residues in the CDR3. V dropped 4 bases and J dropped 8 bases, with 20 bases sitting between them. Germline CDR1 KGHSH, CDR2 LQKENI. The CDR3, as DNA: TGTGCCAGCTCACAATCTACTGGGGGATCAGGAGAAAAACTGTTTTTT. It is translated as CASSQSTGGSGEKLFF.

The chain combines TRBV28 with TRBJ1-2; 8 bases agree with TRBD1. With 2 bases clipped from V and 7 bases from J, the junction kept 9 bases outside the gene matches. The CDR3 contains 15 residues. Germline assignment: CDR1 MDHEN and CDR2 SYDVKM. The DNA for the CDR3 is TGTGCCAGCAGTTTACTCAGGACAGGGTCGAGTGGCTACACCTTC. It specifies CASSLLRTGSSGYTF.

Comments on this clone: This sample also contains other DNA sequences that code for the same CDR3. V is TRBV11-2 and J is TRBJ1-2; 9 nucleotides agree with TRBD1. The trim removed 3 bases at V and 1 base at J, leaving 6 bases unmatched. This CDR3 spans 16 amino acids. The germline gives CDR1 SGHAT, CDR2 FQNNGV. CDR3 coding DNA: TGTGCCAGCAGCTTGCGGTCGGGACAGGGTAACTATGGCTACACCTTC. Translation: CASSLRSGQGNYGYTF. The complete variable domain, with remaining parts taken from reference TRBV11-2 and TRBJ1-2, reads EAGVAQSPRYKIIEKRQSVAFWCNPISGHATLYWYQQILGQGPKLLIQFQNNGVVDDSQLPKDRFSAERLKGVDSTLKIQPAKLEDSAVYLCASSLRSGQGNYGYTFGSGTRLTVV.

V is TRBV7-3 and J is TRBJ2-7; 8 bases agree with TRBD2. Germline V gene data show CDR1 as SGHTA and CDR2 as FQGTGA. This CDR3 region has 16 residues. The J segment lost 9 bases and the V segment lost 2 bases, leaving 15 bases of the junction unmatched. In nucleotides, the CDR3 is TGTGCCAGCAGCTTAGGGCCCGGGACTAGTGCAGGAGTGCAGTACTTC. Its translation is CASSLGPGTSAGVQYF.

Concerning this clone: It is likely a read error, because the conserved phenylalanine at the end of the CDR3 is missing. The genes are TRBV29-1 and TRBJ1-2, with 10 bases matching TRBD1. This CDR3 is 14 amino acids long. Germline V lookup: CDR1 SQVTM, CDR2 ANQGSEA. J was trimmed by 2 bases and V by 4 bases; bases with no gene match: 4. Written as DNA, the CDR3 is TGCAGCGTTGGCCGACAGGGGGCGAACTATGGCTACACCCTC. Residues: CSVGRQGANYGYTL.

With respect to this clone: Just one base apart from a much larger clone, this may be a read error. V usage is TRBV7-9 and J usage is TRBJ1-1, with no clear D. Per the germline V gene, CDR1 is SEHNR and CDR2 is FQNEAQ (reference sequence). The germline V and J ends were trimmed by 5 bases and 1 base, with 5 bases remaining between them. There are 12 residues in the CDR3. This CDR3 is CASSPQNTEAFF. For the CDR3, the DNA is TGTGCCAGCAGCCCACAGAACACTGAAGCTTTCTTT.

This clone has a single count. The CDR3 here is CASSPWSKTQYF. CDR3 nucleotides: TGTGCCAGCAGCCCCTGGTCGAAGACCCAGTACTTC. The chain combines TRBV11-2 with TRBJ2-5; unclear D gene. The CDR3 is 12 residues long. Germline loops: CDR1 SGHAT, CDR2 FQNNGV. V was cut by 5 bases and J by 6 bases, with 10 bases left in between. The entire variable domain, with the rest obtained from reference TRBV11-2 and TRBJ2-5, is as follows: EAGVAQSPRYKIIEKRQSVAFWCNPISGHATLYWYQQILGQGPKLLIQFQNNGVVDDSQLPKDRFSAERLKGVDSTLKIQPAKLEDSAVYLCASSPWSKTQYFGPGTRLLVL.

This clone was detected ten times or more. J is TRBJ1-2 and V is TRBV4-1; D not certain. The germline CDR1 and CDR2 sequences are MGHRA and YSYEKL. The germline V and J ends were trimmed by 1 base and 4 bases, with 13 bases remaining between them. CDR3 length equals 15 residues. As DNA, the CDR3 is TGCGCCAGCAGCCAAGCGGGCAATTTGCCCTATGGCTACACCTTC. It yields the protein CASSQAGNLPYGYTF.

The chain links TRBV4-1 to TRBJ1-2; TRBD1 matches at 8 bases. The V segment lost 0 bases and the J segment 8 bases; nucleotides outside the gene matches: 14. The germline CDR1 and CDR2 sequences are MGHRA and YSYEKL. This CDR3 spans 17 amino acids. CDR3 region: CASSQDTSTGAPGGYTF. The CDR3, as DNA: TGCGCCAGCAGCCAAGACACCTCGACAGGGGCGCCGGGAGGCTACACCTTC.

In DNA, the CDR3 is TGTGCCTGGAGTGTAGGGCAGAAAGAGACCCAGTACTTC. The encoded protein is CAWSVGQKETQYF. The chain combines TRBV30 with TRBJ2-5; D is undetermined. Germline CDR1 reads GTSNPN; CDR2 reads SVGIG (reference sequence). Trimming stripped 0 bases from V and 3 bases from J, with 8 bases between. The CDR3 loop spans 13 amino acids. Full variable domain (missing parts from reference TRBV30 and TRBJ2-5): SQTIHQWPATLVQPVGSPLSLECTVEGTSNPNLYWYRQAAGRGLQLLFYSVGIGQISSEVPQNLSASRPQDRQFILSSKKLLLSDSGFYLCAWSVGQKETQYFGPGTRLLVL.